This T cell receptor beta chain was sequenced for a study of cytomegalovirus exposure and HLA in healthy donors. PCR primers comprised 60 Vbeta and 13 Jbeta primers. Profiled with immunoSEQ multiplex PCR; TCRdb holds only in-frame clones, not every one. Found here are 35,000 to 45,000 clones, 40% to 60% of them singletons; the top ten hold 12%. This clone has only a few counts. With V trimmed by 5 bases and J by 1 base, 3 bases remained unmatched. Germline V lookup: CDR1 ENHRY, CDR2 SYGVKD. CDR3 size: 17 residues. The sequencing sample was made of PBMCs. This sequence joins TRBV10-3 and TRBJ2-2, with 14 bases identical to TRBD2. The source is a human donor in good health. CDR3 in amino acids: CAISLGLAGGNTGELFF. CDR3 bases: TGTGCCATCAGTCTAGGACTAGCGGGAGGGAACACCGGGGAGCTGTTTTTT.